Sequencing of this T cell receptor (beta chain) was carried out in a study of cytomegalovirus exposure and HLA in healthy donors. Study-level results: DRB1 had the most TCR associations and HLA-C the fewest, a later analysis found, with rates varying by HLA locus. A later analysis associated 15,000 or so TCR beta sequences with HLA alleles at a 0.05 false discovery rate. Most CMV-associated TCR beta chains were later found to appear HLA-restricted. High sensitivity and specificity were reportedly achieved when the classifier diagnosed cytomegalovirus status.

The PCR contained 60 Vbeta and 13 Jbeta primers. Data came from immunoSEQ multiplex PCR; TCRdb stores just in-frame clones and leaves some out. The table has 150,000 to 200,000 clones, roughly 73% seen once. This clone was seen once. Its target is not known. Trimming took off 1 base at V and 3 bases at J, with 16 bases between the two ends. The germline V gene encodes CDR1 KGHSH and CDR2 LQKENI. This CDR3 spans 16 amino acids. The specimen was PBMCs. The clonotype originates from a man younger than 35 in good health and CMV-seropositive. V and J are TRBV18 and TRBJ2-7, with D perhaps TRBD1 (5 bases). The CDR3 sequence: CASSPQGPPIVYEQYF. CDR3 coding DNA: TGTGCCAGCTCACCACAGGGGCCGCCGATTGTCTACGAGCAGTACTTC. The complete variable domain, with remaining parts taken from reference TRBV18 and TRBJ2-7, reads NAGVMQNPRHLVRRRGQEARLRCSPMKGHSHVYWYRQLPEEGLKFMVYLQKENIIDESGMPKERFSAEFPKEGPSILRIQQVVRGDSAAYFCASSPQGPPIVYEQYFGPGTRLTVT.